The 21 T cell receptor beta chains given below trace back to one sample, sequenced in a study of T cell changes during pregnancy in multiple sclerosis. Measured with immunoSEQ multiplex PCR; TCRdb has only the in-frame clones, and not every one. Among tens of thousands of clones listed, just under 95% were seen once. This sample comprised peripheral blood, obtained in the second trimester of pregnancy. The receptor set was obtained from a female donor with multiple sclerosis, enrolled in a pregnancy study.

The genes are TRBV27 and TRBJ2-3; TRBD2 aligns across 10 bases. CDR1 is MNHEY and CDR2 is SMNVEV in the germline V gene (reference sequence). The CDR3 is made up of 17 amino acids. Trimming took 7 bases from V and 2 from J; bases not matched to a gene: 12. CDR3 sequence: CASTMRTSGDLTDTQYF. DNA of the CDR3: TGTGCCAGCACTATGAGGACTAGCGGAGACCTCACAGATACGCAGTATTTT.

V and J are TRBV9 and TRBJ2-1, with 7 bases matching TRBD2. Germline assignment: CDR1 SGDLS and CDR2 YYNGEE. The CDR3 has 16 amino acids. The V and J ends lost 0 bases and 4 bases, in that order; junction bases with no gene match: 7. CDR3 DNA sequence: TGTGCCAGCAGCGTAGAAGGAGCGGGGAATTACAATGAGCAGTTCTTC. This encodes CASSVEGAGNYNEQFF.

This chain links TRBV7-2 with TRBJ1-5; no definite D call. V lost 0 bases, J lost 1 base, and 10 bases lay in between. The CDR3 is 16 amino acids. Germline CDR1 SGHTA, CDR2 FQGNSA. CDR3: CASSLASTRSNQPQHF. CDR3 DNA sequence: TGTGCCAGCAGCTTAGCGTCCACGAGGAGCAATCAGCCCCAGCATTTT.

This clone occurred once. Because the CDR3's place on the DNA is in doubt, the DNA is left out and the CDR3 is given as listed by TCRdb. This chain's CDR3 is CASRFGQGTDTQYF. The chain is built from TRBV21-1 and TRBJ2-3; the D call of TRBD1 is as the table states it, not checked on the DNA. TRBV21-1 is a documented pseudogene. The CDR3 is 14 residues long, counting both termini.

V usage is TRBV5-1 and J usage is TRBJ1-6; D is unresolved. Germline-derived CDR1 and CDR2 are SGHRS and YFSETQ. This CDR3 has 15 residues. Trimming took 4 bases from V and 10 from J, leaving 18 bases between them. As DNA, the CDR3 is TGCGCCAGCAGCACGGACGGACTGAGGGAATCACCCCTCCACTTT. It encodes CASSTDGLRESPLHF.

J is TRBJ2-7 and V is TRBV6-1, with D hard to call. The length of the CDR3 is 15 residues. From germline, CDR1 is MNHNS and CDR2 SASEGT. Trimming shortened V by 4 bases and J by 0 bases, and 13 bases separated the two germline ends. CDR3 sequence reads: CASSGGNSYSYEQYF. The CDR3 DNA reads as TGTGCCAGCAGTGGAGGCAACTCATACTCCTACGAGCAGTACTTC.

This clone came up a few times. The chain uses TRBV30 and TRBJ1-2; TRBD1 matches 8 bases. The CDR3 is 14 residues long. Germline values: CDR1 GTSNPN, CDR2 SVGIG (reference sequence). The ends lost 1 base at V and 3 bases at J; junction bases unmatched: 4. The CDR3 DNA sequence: TGTGCCTGGAGTGGGACAGGGAACTACTATGGCTACACCTTC. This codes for CAWSGTGNYYGYTF.

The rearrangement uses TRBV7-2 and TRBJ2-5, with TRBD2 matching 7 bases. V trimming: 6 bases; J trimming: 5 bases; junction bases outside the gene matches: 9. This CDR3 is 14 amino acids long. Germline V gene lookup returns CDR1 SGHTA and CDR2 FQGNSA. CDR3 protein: CASSQNQGGETQYF. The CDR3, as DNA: TGTGCCAGCAGTCAAAATCAGGGAGGGGAGACCCAGTACTTC.

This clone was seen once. The CDR3 coding sequence is TGTGCCTGGGTGGGGACTAGCGGGAGGGAATCCTACAATGAGCAGTTCTTC. Its protein is CAWVGTSGRESYNEQFF. The V gene is TRBV30, the J gene TRBJ2-1; TRBD2 matches at 16 bases. Per the germline V gene, CDR1 is GTSNPN and CDR2 is SVGIG (reference sequence). J gave up 1 base and V 5 bases, and 5 bases lay outside the gene matches. The CDR3 length is 17 residues.

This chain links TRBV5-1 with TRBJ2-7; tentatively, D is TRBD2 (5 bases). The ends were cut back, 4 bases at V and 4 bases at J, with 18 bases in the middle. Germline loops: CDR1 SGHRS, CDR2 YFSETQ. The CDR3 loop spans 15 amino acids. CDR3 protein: CASSPEVGMVYEQYF. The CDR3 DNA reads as TGCGCCAGCAGCCCGGAGGTGGGTATGGTTTACGAGCAGTACTTC.

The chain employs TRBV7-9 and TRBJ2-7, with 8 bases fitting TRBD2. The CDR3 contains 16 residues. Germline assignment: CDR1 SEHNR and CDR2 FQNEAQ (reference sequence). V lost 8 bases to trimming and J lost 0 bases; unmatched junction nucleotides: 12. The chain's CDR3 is CASFDSASGLSYEQYF. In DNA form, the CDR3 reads TGTGCCAGCTTCGATTCGGCTAGCGGGCTCTCCTACGAGCAGTACTTC.

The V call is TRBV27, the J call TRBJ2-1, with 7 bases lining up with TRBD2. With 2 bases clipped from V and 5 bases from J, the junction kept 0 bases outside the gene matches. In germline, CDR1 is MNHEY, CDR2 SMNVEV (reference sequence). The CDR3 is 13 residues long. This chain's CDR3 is CASSLGGDNEQFF. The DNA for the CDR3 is TGTGCCAGCAGTTTAGGGGGGGACAATGAGCAGTTCTTC.

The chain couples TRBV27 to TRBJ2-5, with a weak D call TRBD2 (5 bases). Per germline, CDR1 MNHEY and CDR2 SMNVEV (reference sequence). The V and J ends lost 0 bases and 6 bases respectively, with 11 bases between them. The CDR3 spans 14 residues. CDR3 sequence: CASSLSDFSKTQYF. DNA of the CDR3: TGTGCCAGCAGTTTATCGGACTTTTCTAAGACCCAGTACTTC.

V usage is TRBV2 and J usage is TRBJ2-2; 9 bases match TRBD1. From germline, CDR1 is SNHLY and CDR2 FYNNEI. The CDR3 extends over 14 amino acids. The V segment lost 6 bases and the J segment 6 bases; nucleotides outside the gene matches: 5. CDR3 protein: CASSVTGGPGELFF. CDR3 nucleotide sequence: TGTGCCAGCAGCGTCACAGGGGGCCCCGGGGAGCTGTTTTTT. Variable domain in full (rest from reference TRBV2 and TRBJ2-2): EPEVTQTPSHQVTQMGQEVILRCVPISNHLYFYWYRQILGQKVEFLVSFYNNEISEKSEIFDDQFSVERPDGSNFTLKIRSTKLEDSAMYFCASSVTGGPGELFFGEGSRLTVL.

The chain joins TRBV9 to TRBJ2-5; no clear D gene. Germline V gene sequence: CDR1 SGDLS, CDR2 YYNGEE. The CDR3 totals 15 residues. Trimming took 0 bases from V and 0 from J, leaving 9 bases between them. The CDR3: CASSVAPSNQETQYF. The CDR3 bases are TGTGCCAGCAGCGTAGCTCCGAGTAACCAAGAGACCCAGTACTTC. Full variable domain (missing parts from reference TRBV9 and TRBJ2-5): DSGVTQTPKHLITATGQRVTLRCSPRSGDLSVYWYQQSLDQGLQFLIQYYNGEERAKGNILERFSAQQFPDLHSELNLSSLELGDSALYFCASSVAPSNQETQYFGPGTRLLVL.

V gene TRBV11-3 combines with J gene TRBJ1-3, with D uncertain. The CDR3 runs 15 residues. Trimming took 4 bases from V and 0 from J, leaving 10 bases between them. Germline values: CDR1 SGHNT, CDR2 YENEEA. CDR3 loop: CASSSSFPSGNTIYF. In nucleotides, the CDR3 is TGTGCCAGCAGCTCCAGTTTTCCCTCTGGAAACACCATATATTTT.

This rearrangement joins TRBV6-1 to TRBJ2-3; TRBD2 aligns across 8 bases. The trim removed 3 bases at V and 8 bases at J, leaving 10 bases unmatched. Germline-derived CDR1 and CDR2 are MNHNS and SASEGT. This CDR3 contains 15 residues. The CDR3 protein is CASSDTSGLRGTQYF. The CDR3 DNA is TGTGCCAGCAGTGATACTAGCGGACTAAGGGGTACGCAGTATTTT.

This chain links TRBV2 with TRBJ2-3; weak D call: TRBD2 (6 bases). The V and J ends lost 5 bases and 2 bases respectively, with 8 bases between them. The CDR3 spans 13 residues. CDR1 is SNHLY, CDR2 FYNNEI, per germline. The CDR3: CASSRDSTDTQYF. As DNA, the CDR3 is TGTGCCAGCAGTCGGGACTCCACAGATACGCAGTATTTT. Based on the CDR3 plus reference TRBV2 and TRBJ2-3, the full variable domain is EPEVTQTPSHQVTQMGQEVILRCVPISNHLYFYWYRQILGQKVEFLVSFYNNEISEKSEIFDDQFSVERPDGSNFTLKIRSTKLEDSAMYFCASSRDSTDTQYFGPGTRLTVL.

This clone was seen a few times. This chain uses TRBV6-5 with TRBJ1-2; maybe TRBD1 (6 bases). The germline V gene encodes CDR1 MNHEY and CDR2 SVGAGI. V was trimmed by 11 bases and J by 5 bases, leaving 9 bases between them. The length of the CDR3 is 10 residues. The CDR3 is CAAGEYGYTF. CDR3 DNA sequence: TGTGCCGCAGGGGAATATGGCTACACCTTC.

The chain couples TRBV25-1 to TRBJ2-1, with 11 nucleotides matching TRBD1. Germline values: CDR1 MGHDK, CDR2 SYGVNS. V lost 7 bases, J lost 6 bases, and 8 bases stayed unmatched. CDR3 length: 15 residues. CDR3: CASTGGQGDVNEQFF. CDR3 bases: TGTGCCAGCACTGGGGGACAGGGGGATGTCAATGAGCAGTTCTTC.

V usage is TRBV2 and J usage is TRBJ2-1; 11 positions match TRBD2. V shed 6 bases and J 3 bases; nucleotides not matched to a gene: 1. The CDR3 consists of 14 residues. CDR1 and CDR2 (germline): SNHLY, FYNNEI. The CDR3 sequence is CASRLAGDYNEQFF. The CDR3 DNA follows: TGTGCCAGCAGACTAGCGGGGGACTACAATGAGCAGTTCTTC.